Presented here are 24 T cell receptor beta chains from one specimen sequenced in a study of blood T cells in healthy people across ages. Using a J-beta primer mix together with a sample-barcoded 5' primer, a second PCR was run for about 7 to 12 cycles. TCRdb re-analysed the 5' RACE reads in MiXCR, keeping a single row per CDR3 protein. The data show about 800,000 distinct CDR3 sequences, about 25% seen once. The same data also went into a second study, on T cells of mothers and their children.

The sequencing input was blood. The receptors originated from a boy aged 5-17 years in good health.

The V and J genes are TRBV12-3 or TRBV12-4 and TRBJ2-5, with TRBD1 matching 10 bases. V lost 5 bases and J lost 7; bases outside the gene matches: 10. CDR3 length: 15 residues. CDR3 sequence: CASSTSGTGVATQYF. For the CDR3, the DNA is TGTGCCAGCAGTACCTCCGGGACAGGGGTTGCGACCCAGTACTTC.

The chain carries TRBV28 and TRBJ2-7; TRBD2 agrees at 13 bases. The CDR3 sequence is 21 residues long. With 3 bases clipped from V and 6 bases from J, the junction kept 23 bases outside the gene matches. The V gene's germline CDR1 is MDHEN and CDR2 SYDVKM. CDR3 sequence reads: CASSFRQGGGLAGPDMGEQYF. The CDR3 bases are TGTGCCAGCAGTTTCAGACAGGGTGGGGGACTAGCGGGACCCGACATGGGCGAGCAGTACTTC.

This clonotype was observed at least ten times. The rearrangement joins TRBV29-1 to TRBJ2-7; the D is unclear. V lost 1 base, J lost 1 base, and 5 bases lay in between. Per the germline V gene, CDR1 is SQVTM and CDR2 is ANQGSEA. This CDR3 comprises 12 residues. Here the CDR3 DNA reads TGCAGCGTTGAAGGACGGTCCTACGAGCAGTACTTC. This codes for CSVEGRSYEQYF.

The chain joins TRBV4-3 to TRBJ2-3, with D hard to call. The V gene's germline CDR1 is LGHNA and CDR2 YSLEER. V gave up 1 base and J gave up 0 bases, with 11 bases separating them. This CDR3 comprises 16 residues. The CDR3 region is CASSQGDLISTDTQYF. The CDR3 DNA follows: TGCGCCAGCAGCCAAGGGGATCTAATTAGCACAGATACGCAGTATTTT.

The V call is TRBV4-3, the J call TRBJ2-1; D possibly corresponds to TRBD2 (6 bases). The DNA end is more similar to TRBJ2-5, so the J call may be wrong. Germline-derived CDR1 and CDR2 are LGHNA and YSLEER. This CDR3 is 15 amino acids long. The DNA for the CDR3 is TGCGCCAGCAGCCAAGATGGGGGTGGGAGGGAGACCCAGTACTTC. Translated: CASSQDGGGRETQYF.

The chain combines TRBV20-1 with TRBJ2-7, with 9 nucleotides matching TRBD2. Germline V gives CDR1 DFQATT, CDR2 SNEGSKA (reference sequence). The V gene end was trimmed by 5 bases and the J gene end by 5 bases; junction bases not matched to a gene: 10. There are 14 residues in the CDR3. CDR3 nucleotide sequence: TGCAGTGCTGGGGTTAGCGGGAGAGTAAACGAGCAGTACTTC. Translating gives CSAGVSGRVNEQYF.

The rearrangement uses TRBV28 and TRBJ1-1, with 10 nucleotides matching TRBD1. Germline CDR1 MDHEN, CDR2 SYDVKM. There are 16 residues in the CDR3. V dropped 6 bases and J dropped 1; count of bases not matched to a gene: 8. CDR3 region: CASSLGRDRGNTEAFF. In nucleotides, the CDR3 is TGTGCCAGCAGCCTAGGGCGGGACAGGGGGAACACTGAAGCTTTCTTT.

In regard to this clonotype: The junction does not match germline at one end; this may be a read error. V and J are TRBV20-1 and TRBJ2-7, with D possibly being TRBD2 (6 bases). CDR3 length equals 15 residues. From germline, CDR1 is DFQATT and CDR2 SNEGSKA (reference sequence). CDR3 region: CSARPGVTGTAEQCF. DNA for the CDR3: TGCAGTGCTAGGCCTGGGGTAACGGGGACTGCCGAGCAGTGCTTC.

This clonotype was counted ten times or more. The CDR3 protein is CASSQTGLNQPQHF. The CDR3 DNA reads as TGTGCCAGCAGCCAGACAGGGTTAAATCAGCCCCAGCATTTT. The rearrangement joins TRBV16 to TRBJ1-5; 7 nucleotides agree with TRBD1. Looked up from germline, CDR1 is KGHSY and CDR2 is FQNENV. Trimming cost V 3 bases and J 4 bases; bases outside gene matches: 3. This CDR3 has 14 amino acids.

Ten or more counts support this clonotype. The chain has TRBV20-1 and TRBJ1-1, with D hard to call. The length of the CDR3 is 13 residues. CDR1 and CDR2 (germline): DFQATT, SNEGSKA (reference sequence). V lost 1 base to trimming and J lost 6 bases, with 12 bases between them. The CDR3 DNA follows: TGCAGTGCTAGAGTAGTTGGTTCGGCTGAAGCTTTCTTT. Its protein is CSARVVGSAEAFF.

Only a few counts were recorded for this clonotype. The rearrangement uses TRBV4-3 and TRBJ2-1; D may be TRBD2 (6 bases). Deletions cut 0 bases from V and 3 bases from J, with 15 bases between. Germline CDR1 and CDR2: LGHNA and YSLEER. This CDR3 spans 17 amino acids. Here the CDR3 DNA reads TGCGCCAGCAGCCAAGAGACGGCTAGCGCTATCTACAATGAGCAGTTCTTC. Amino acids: CASSQETASAIYNEQFF.

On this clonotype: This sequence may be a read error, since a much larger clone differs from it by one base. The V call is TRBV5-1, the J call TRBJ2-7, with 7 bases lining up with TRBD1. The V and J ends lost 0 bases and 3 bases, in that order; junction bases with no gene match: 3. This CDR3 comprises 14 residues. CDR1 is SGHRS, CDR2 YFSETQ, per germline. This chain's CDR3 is CASSLGDSGYEQYF. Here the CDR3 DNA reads TGCGCCAGCAGCTTGGGGGACAGCGGCTACGAGCAGTACTTC.

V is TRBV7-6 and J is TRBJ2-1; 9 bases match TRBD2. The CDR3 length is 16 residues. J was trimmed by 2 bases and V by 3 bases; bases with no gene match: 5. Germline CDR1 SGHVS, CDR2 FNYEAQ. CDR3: CASSFRGGGAYNEQFF. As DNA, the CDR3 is TGTGCCAGCAGCTTTCGGGGCGGGGGGGCCTACAATGAGCAGTTCTTC.

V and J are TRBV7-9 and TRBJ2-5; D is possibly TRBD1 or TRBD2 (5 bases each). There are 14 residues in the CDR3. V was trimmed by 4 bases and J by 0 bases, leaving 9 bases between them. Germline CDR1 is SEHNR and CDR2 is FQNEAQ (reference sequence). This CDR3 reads CASSSQGHQETQYF. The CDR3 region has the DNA TGTGCCAGCAGCTCGCAGGGACACCAAGAGACCCAGTACTTC.

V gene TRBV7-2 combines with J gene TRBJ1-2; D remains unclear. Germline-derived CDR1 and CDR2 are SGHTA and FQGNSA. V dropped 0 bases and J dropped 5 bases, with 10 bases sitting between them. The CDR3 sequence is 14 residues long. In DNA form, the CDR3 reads TGTGCCAGCAGCTTAGCGCGTTCCATTTATGGCTACACCTTC. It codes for CASSLARSIYGYTF.

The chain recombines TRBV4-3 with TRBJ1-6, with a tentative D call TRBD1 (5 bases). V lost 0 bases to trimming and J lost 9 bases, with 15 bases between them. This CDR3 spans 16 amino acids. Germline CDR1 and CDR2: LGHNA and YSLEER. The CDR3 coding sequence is TGCGCCAGCAGCCAAGATGCGGGACTGTCTCTTTCACCCCTCCACTTT. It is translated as CASSQDAGLSLSPLHF.

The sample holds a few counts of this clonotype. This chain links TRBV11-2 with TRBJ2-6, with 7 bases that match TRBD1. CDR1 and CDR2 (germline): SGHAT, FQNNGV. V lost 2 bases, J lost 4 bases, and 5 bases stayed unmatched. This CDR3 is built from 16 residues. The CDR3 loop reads CASSLTTGAGANVLTF. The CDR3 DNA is TGTGCCAGCAGCTTAACCACAGGGGCAGGGGCCAACGTCCTGACTTTC.

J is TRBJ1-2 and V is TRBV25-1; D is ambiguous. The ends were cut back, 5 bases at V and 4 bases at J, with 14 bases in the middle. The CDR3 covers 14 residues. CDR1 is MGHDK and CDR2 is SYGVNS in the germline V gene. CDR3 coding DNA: TGTGCCAGCAGTCCAACGACGGAGCCCTATGGCTACACCTTC. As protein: CASSPTTEPYGYTF.

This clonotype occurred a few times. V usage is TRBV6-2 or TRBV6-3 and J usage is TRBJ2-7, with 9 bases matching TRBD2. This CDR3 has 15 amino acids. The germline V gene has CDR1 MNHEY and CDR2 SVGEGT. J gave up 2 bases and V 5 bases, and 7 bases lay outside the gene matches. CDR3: CASSQAAGGPYEQYF. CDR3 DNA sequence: TGTGCCAGCAGTCAGGCAGCGGGGGGTCCCTACGAGCAGTACTTC.

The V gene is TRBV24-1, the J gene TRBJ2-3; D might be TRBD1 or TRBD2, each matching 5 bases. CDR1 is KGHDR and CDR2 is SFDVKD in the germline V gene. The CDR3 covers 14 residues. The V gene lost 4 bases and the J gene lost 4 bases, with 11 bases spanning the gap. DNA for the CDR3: TGTGCCACCAGTGAACGGGGCAGGGCAGATACGCAGTATTTT. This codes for CATSERGRADTQYF.

CDR3 bases: TGTGCCAGCAGCTTGGACTACCAAGAGACCCAGTACTTC. Amino acids: CASSLDYQETQYF. The chain carries TRBV7-9 and TRBJ2-5, with D possibly matching TRBD2 (5 bases). The CDR3 totals 13 residues. The germline V gene encodes CDR1 SEHNR and CDR2 FQNEAQ (reference sequence). Between the trimmed V and J ends, which lost 3 bases and 0 bases, there was a span of 5 bases.

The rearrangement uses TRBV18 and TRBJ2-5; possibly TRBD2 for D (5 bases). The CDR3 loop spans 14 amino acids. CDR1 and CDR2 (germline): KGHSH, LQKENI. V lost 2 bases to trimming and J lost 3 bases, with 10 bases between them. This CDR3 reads CASSPGRTKETQYF. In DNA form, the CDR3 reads TGTGCCAGCTCACCAGGGAGAACTAAAGAGACCCAGTACTTC.

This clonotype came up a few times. DNA of the CDR3: TGTGCCAGCAGCTTCGTGCAGGGGGTATACGAGCAGTACTTC. Residues: CASSFVQGVYEQYF. V gene TRBV7-8 combines with J gene TRBJ2-7, with 7 bases matching TRBD1. Germline assignment: CDR1 SGHVS and CDR2 FQNEAQ. The CDR3 length is 14 residues. The V segment lost 3 bases and the J segment 4 bases; nucleotides outside the gene matches: 6. Full variable domain (remainder filled in from reference TRBV7-8 and TRBJ2-7): GAGVSQSPRYKVAKRGQDVALRCDPISGHVSLFWYQQALGQGPEFLTYFQNEAQLDKSGLPSDRFFAERPEGSVSTLKIQRTQQEDSAVYLCASSFVQGVYEQYFGPGTRLTVT.

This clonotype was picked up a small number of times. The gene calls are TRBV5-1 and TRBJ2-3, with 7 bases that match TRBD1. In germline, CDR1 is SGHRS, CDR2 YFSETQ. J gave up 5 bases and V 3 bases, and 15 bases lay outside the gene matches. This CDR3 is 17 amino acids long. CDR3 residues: CASSSSGLRGLGDTQYF. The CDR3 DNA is TGCGCCAGCAGCTCCTCGGGTCTGAGGGGGCTGGGAGATACGCAGTATTTT.